Each of the 21 T cell receptor beta chains below was sequenced from the same sample in a study of shared clonotypes between healthy human individuals. TCRdb's copy holds only in-frame clones and misses some; the assay was immunoSEQ multiplex PCR. The table shows 850,000 to 1,200,000 clones, with under 80% occurring only once. Sample: memory CD4+ T cells sorted from blood. The subset denotes: CD45RA-negative fraction. Receptors originate from a man aged 18 to 29 in good health.

For this clone: This sample also contains other DNA sequences that code for the same CDR3. J is TRBJ2-7 and V is TRBV27, with TRBD2 as a possible D gene (6 bases). Looked up from germline, CDR1 is MNHEY and CDR2 is SMNVEV (reference sequence). The CDR3 totals 13 residues. The V gene lost 4 bases and the J gene lost 5 bases, with 12 bases spanning the gap. DNA of the CDR3: TGTGCCAGCAGTTGGCGGGAAGGTGACGAGCAGTACTTC. This sequence encodes CASSWREGDEQYF.

The chain has TRBV12-5 and TRBJ1-1; the D is unclear. V was clipped by 3 bases and J by 4 bases, with 9 bases between them. The CDR3 contains 13 residues. Germline loops: CDR1 LGHNT, CDR2 FRNRAP. The CDR3 sequence: CASGFPPSTEAFF. The DNA for the CDR3 is TGTGCTAGTGGTTTCCCTCCAAGCACTGAAGCTTTCTTT.

The chain joins TRBV7-3 to TRBJ1-1; no clear D gene. Germline values: CDR1 SGHTA, CDR2 FQGTGA. The length of the CDR3 is 14 residues. Trimming pared 5 bases from V and 3 bases from J, leaving 13 bases between. CDR3 in amino acids: CASSAGNKDTEAFF. The DNA for the CDR3 is TGTGCCAGCAGCGCGGGGAACAAGGACACTGAAGCTTTCTTT.

J is TRBJ2-1 and V is TRBV10-1; 7 bases line up with TRBD1. With V trimmed by 2 bases and J by 6 bases, 7 bases remained unmatched. This CDR3 spans 15 amino acids. The germline CDR1 and CDR2 sequences are WNHNN and SYGVQD (reference sequence). CDR3 loop: CASSELRQGINEQFF. CDR3 bases: TGCGCCAGCAGTGAGCTGAGACAGGGTATCAATGAGCAGTTCTTC.

This clone was recorded only once. V is TRBV7-3 and J is TRBJ2-7; 7 nucleotides line up with TRBD1. The germline gives CDR1 SGHTA, CDR2 FQGTGA. The V gene end was trimmed by 5 bases and the J gene end by 8 bases; junction bases not matched to a gene: 9. The CDR3 spans 13 residues. CDR3 nucleotides: TGTGCCAGCAGCGAAGGACAGGCGCTTCAGCAGTACTTC. Translated, it gives CASSEGQALQQYF.

Regarding this clone: At one end the junction does not follow the germline gene, possibly because of a read error. CDR3 DNA: TGTGCTAGCAGCTCCCACAACGGGGCGCAGGGCTCGAAAAACGAGCAGTACTTC. It specifies CASSSHNGAQGSKNEQYF. V is TRBV7-7 and J is TRBJ2-7; the D gene could be TRBD1 or TRBD2 (5 bases each). The CDR3 is made up of 18 amino acids. Germline lookup yields CDR1 SSHAT and CDR2 FNYEAQ (reference sequence).

This clone was seen repeatedly, ten times or more. The rearrangement links TRBV6-6 to TRBJ1-2, with no clear D. The CDR3 has 15 amino acids. V shed 0 bases and J shed 4 bases, with 12 bases lying between them. Germline V gene sequence: CDR1 MNHNY, CDR2 SVGAGI (reference sequence). CDR3 DNA sequence: TGTGCCAGCAGTTACTCGGAGCCCGAGTCCTATGGCTACACCTTC. Its translation is CASSYSEPESYGYTF.

This sequence joins TRBV27 and TRBJ2-7, with no clear D. CDR1 is MNHEY and CDR2 is SMNVEV in the germline V gene (reference sequence). The V gene lost 2 bases and the J gene lost 2 bases, with 7 bases spanning the gap. CDR3 length: 13 residues. Here the CDR3 reads CASSLGIPYEQYF. The CDR3, as DNA: TGTGCCAGCAGTTTAGGGATTCCCTACGAGCAGTACTTC.

This clone showed up just a few times. This chain connects TRBV6-5 to TRBJ1-5, with unresolved D. V dropped 6 bases and J dropped 0 bases, with 6 bases sitting between them. Germline values: CDR1 MNHEY, CDR2 SVGAGI. The CDR3 spans 13 residues. The CDR3 region has the DNA TGTGCCAGCAGAGAGAATAGCAATCAGCCCCAGCATTTT. Translation: CASRENSNQPQHF.

The chain joins TRBV28 to TRBJ1-2, with 7 bases aligning to TRBD1. J was trimmed by 4 bases and V by 3 bases; bases with no gene match: 5. The CDR3 spans 14 residues. Per the germline V gene, CDR1 is MDHEN and CDR2 is SYDVKM. CDR3 nucleotide sequence: TGTGCCAGCAGTTTCCCGGACAGGTCCTATGGCTACACCTTC. It translates to CASSFPDRSYGYTF.

In regard to this clone: Distinct nucleotide sequences in the sample also encode this CDR3. The rearrangement links TRBV5-1 to TRBJ2-7; D unclear. Trimming took 0 bases from V and 1 from J, leaving 5 bases between them. The V gene's germline CDR1 is SGHRS and CDR2 YFSETQ. The CDR3 spans 13 residues. The CDR3 here is CASSLVASYEQYF. CDR3 DNA sequence: TGCGCCAGCAGCTTGGTGGCTTCCTACGAGCAGTACTTC.

J is TRBJ2-3 and V is TRBV7-9; D is ambiguous. The germline V and J ends were trimmed by 7 bases and 1 base, with 12 bases remaining between them. Per the germline V gene, CDR1 is SEHNR and CDR2 is FQNEAQ (reference sequence). The CDR3 spans 14 residues. This CDR3 reads CASKWAPGTDTQYF. The CDR3 DNA sequence: TGTGCCAGCAAGTGGGCCCCAGGCACAGATACGCAGTATTTT. Drawing the rest from reference TRBV7-9 and TRBJ2-3, the complete variable domain is DTGVSQNPRHKITKRGQNVTFRCDPISEHNRLYWYRQTLGQGPEFLTYFQNEAQLEKSRLLSDRFSAERPKGSFSTLEIQRTEQGDSAMYLCASKWAPGTDTQYFGPGTRLTVL.

The chain employs TRBV28 and TRBJ2-7; 8 nucleotides agree with TRBD1. Germline V gives CDR1 MDHEN, CDR2 SYDVKM. The CDR3 is made up of 16 amino acids. V shed 3 bases, J shed 2 bases, and the junction held 9 bases outside the gene matches. CDR3 in amino acids: CASSFEVGQGTYEQYF. The CDR3 DNA follows: TGTGCCAGCAGTTTCGAAGTAGGACAGGGTACCTACGAGCAGTACTTC. The variable domain in full, with the rest retrieved from reference TRBV28 and TRBJ2-7, is DVKVTQSSRYLVKRTGEKVFLECVQDMDHENMFWYRQDPGLGLRLIYFSYDVKMKEKGDIPEGYSVSREKKERFSLILESASTNQTSMYLCASSFEVGQGTYEQYFGPGTRLTVT.

The chain carries TRBV5-1 and TRBJ2-3; 10 positions agree with TRBD2. Germline CDR1 reads SGHRS; CDR2 reads YFSETQ. The CDR3 is made up of 15 amino acids. Trimming cost V 7 bases and J 1 base; bases outside gene matches: 6. CDR3 bases: TGCGCCAGCTCTACTAGCGGGGACCGCACAGATACGCAGTATTTT. Protein product: CASSTSGDRTDTQYF.

The chain links TRBV10-3 to TRBJ1-2; TRBD1 agrees at 9 bases. The V gene end was trimmed by 3 bases and the J gene end by 2 bases; junction bases not matched to a gene: 7. Germline CDR1 ENHRY, CDR2 SYGVKD. The CDR3 loop spans 16 amino acids. CDR3 residues: CAISDQAGTGNYGYTF. The CDR3 bases are TGTGCCATCAGTGATCAGGCCGGGACAGGGAACTATGGCTACACCTTC.

This clone was observed once. The rearrangement links TRBV5-4 to TRBJ2-2; D may be TRBD2 (6 bases). The CDR3 covers 13 residues. V was pared by 0 bases and J by 8 bases, with 8 bases between. Per the germline V gene, CDR1 is SGHNT and CDR2 is YYREEE (reference sequence). Here the CDR3 reads CASSLGSGGELFF. The CDR3 nucleotides are TGTGCCAGCAGCTTGGGTAGCGGAGGGGAGCTGTTTTTT.

This clone is a singleton in its sample. The chain employs TRBV19 and TRBJ2-7, with D uncertain. The CDR3 is 13 amino acids. CDR1 LNHDA and CDR2 SQIVND come from the germline V gene (reference sequence). Trimming took off 2 bases at V and 2 bases at J, with 7 bases between the two ends. The CDR3, as DNA: TGTGCCAGTAGTATACTTCCGACCTACGAGCAGTACTTC. It codes for CASSILPTYEQYF.

The V gene is TRBV4-1, the J gene TRBJ1-5; possibly TRBD1 for D (5 bases). The germline gives CDR1 MGHRA, CDR2 YSYEKL. The CDR3 has 17 residues. Trimming stripped 1 base from V and 7 bases from J, with 20 bases between. DNA of the CDR3: TGCGCCAGCAGCCAAGTGCAGGGATTGGGTCTTCGACAGCCCCAGCATTTT. Translation gives CASSQVQGLGLRQPQHF.

The V gene is TRBV6-1, the J gene TRBJ2-3; no definite D call. The V gene lost 5 bases and the J gene lost 4 bases, with 10 bases spanning the gap. CDR3 length: 13 residues. Germline CDR1 reads MNHNS; CDR2 reads SASEGT. The CDR3 here is CASSPHTSDTQYF. CDR3 nucleotide sequence: TGTGCCAGCAGTCCCCACACCTCAGATACGCAGTATTTT.

The gene calls are TRBV5-6 and TRBJ2-7; weak D call: TRBD2 (5 bases). The CDR3 is 14 residues long. Germline CDR1 reads SGHDT; CDR2 reads YYEEEE. V was shortened by 5 bases and J by 3 bases, with 15 bases between the two germline ends. The CDR3 sequence is CASRGRAAGYEQYF. For the CDR3, the DNA is TGTGCCAGCAGAGGCCGGGCCGCGGGCTACGAGCAGTACTTC.

This sequence joins TRBV7-2 and TRBJ2-1, with D uncertain. Germline V gene data show CDR1 as SGHTA and CDR2 as FQGNSA. CDR3 size: 14 residues. V was clipped by 5 bases and J by 7 bases, with 15 bases between them. CDR3 nucleotide sequence: TGTGCCAGCAGCCCACAGAGTCAGAGGAATGAGCAGTTCTTC. This encodes CASSPQSQRNEQFF.